This T cell receptor beta chain stems from a study of blood T cell repertoires in COVID-19. The CDR3 extends over 12 amino acids. The V and J ends lost 4 bases and 6 bases respectively, with 12 bases between them. From germline, CDR1 is GTSNPN and CDR2 SVGIG (reference sequence). As handled by the study authors: Using reference gene primer amplification, nucleated cell counts were estimated. The table came from immunoSEQ multiplex PCR; TCRdb's copy has only in-frame clones and leaves some out. The D gene and trimming were derived from the DNA, and the V and J assignments and clone size from that table. The table lists over 150,000 clones, 80% to 90% of them singletons, with 9.5% to 15% in the top ten.

This sequence originates from an elderly woman with COVID-19, enrolled during active disease. Sequencing input: peripheral blood. V and J are TRBV30 and TRBJ1-2; D unresolved. The CDR3 bases are TGTGCCTGGACAGATTCCGGGGATGGCTACACCTTC. Its protein product is CAWTDSGDGYTF.